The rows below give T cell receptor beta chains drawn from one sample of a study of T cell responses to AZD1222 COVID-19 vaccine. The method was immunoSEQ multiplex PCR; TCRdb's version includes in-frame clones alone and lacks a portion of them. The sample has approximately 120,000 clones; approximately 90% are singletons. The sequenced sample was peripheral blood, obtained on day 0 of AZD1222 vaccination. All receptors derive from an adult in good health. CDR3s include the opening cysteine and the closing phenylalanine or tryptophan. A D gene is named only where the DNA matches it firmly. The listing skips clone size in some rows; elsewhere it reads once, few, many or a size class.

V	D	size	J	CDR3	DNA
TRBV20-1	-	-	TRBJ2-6	CSASPVRGSGANVLTF	TGCAGTGCTAGTCCCGTCCGGGGATCTGGGGCCAACGTCCTGACTTTC
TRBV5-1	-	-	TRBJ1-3	CASSLEGTVGNTIYF	TGCGCCAGCAGCTTGGAAGGGACGGTTGGAAACACCATATATTTT
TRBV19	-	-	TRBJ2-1	CASERSSSYNEQFF	TGTGCCAGCGAGAGGTCGAGCTCCTACAATGAGCAGTTCTTC
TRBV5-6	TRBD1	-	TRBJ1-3	CASSRRTGSPGNTIYF	TGTGCCAGCAGCCGGAGGACAGGCAGTCCTGGAAACACCATATATTTT
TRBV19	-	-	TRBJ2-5	CASRAVGQLQEPQYF	TGTGCCAGCCGCGCGGTCGGACAGCTCCAAGAGCCCCAGTACTTC
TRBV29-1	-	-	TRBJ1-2	CSVTWSGYGYTF	TGCAGCGTAACCTGGTCTGGCTATGGCTACACCTTC
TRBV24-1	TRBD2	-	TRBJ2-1	CATSDFSGANYNEQFF	TGTGCCACCAGTGATTTTAGCGGGGCTAACTACAATGAGCAGTTCTTC
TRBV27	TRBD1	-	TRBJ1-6	CASRGQGSYNSPLHF	TGTGCCAGCAGAGGACAGGGCTCCTATAATTCACCCCTCCACTTT
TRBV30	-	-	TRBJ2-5	CAWTGGRETQYF	TGTGCCTGGACTGGGGGCCGGGAGACCCAGTACTTC
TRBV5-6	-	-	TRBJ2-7	CASSLVNEQYF	TGTGCCAGCAGCTTGGTAAACGAGCAGTACTTC
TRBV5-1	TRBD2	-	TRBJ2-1	CASSLEARGGRELLRNEQFF	TGCGCCAGCAGCTTGGAAGCCCGTGGGGGGAGGGAACTACTACGGAATGAGCAGTTCTTC
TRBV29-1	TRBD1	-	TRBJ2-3	CSAGGQGWADTQYF	TGCAGCGCCGGGGGACAGGGTTGGGCAGATACGCAGTATTTT
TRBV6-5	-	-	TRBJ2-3	CASSYYGGRIDTQYF	TGTGCCAGCAGTTACTACGGGGGTCGGATTGATACGCAGTATTTT
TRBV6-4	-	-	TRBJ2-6	CASSEQASGANVLTF	TGTGCCAGCAGTGAGCAGGCCTCTGGGGCCAACGTCCTGACTTTC
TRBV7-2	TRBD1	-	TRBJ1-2	CASSSTGFLVGYTF	TGTGCCAGCAGCTCGACAGGGTTTTTGGTGGGCTACACCTTC
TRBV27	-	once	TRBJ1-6	CASSLHPGRDSPLHF	TGTGCCAGCAGTCTCCATCCGGGCCGAGATTCACCCCTCCACTTT
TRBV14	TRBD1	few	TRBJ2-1	CASSQMGQGGYNEQFF	TGTGCCAGCAGCCAGATGGGACAGGGGGGCTACAATGAGCAGTTCTTC
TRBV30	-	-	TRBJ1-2	CAWSVWGNGYTF	TGTGCCTGGAGTGTATGGGGAAATGGCTACACCTTC
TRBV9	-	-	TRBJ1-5	CASSGPGQYSNQPQHF	TGTGCCAGCAGCGGTCCGGGACAATATAGCAATCAGCCCCAGCATTTT
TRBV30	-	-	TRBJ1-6	CAWSVQGDGYRNSPLHF	TGTGCCTGGAGTGTACAAGGGGACGGTTATCGGAATTCACCCCTCCACTTT
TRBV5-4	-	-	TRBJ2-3	CASSLGDTQYF	TGTGCCAGCAGCTTAGGAGATACGCAGTATTTT
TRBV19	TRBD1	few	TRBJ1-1	CASSIGVRTGNTEAFF	TGTGCCAGTAGTATAGGTGTTCGGACAGGGAACACTGAAGCTTTCTTT
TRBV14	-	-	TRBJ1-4	CASSQARFQNEKLFF	TGTGCCAGCAGCCAAGCTAGGTTTCAAAATGAAAAACTGTTTTTT
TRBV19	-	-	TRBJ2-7	CASSGYYEQYF	TGTGCCAGTAGTGGTTACTACGAGCAGTACTTC
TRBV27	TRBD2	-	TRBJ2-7	CASSLWSSGFRGEQYF	TGTGCCAGCAGTTTATGGTCTAGCGGGTTCCGCGGTGAGCAGTACTTC
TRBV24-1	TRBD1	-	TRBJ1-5	CAAQGDSNQPQHF	TGTGCCGCACAGGGGGACAGCAATCAGCCCCAGCATTTT
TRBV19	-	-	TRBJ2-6	CASSIVKKSGANVLTF	TGTGCCAGTAGTATCGTAAAGAAGTCTGGGGCCAACGTCCTGACTTTC
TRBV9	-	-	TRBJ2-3	CASSGSDTQYF	TGTGCCAGCAGCGGGTCAGATACGCAGTATTTT
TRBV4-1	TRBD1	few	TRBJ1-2	CASNPTGVNYGYTF	TGCGCCAGCAACCCGACAGGGGTGAACTATGGCTACACCTTC
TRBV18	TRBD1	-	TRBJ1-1	CASSPRQGGTNTEAFF	TGTGCCAGCTCACCCCGACAGGGGGGCACGAACACTGAAGCTTTCTTT
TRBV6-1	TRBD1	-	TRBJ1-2	CASSDPGGGGKANYGYTF	TGTGCCAGCAGTGACCCAGGTGGAGGGGGCAAAGCTAACTATGGCTACACCTTC
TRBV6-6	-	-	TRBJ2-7	CASSSQGTYEQYF	TGTGCCAGCAGTTCGCAGGGGACCTACGAGCAGTACTTC
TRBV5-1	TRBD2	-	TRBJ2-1	CASSRGPGTRLNEQFF	TGCGCCAGCAGCCGTGGGCCCGGGACTAGGCTCAATGAGCAGTTCTTC
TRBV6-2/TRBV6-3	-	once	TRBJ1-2	CASSRDAPAYGYTF	TGTGCCAGCAGCAGAGATGCACCAGCCTATGGCTACACCTTC
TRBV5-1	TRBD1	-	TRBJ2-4	CASSGTGDIRAKNIQYF	TGCGCCAGCAGCGGGACAGGGGATATACGGGCCAAAAACATTCAGTACTTC
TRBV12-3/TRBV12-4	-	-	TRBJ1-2	CASSLAREHGYTF	TGTGCCAGCAGTTTAGCCAGGGAACATGGCTACACCTTC
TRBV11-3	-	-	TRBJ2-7	CASSFRGYSYEQYF	TGTGCCAGCAGCTTCCGGGGGTACTCCTACGAGCAGTACTTC
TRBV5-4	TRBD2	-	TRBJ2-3	CASSPREGTDTQYF	TGTGCCAGCAGCCCGCGGGAGGGCACAGATACGCAGTATTTT
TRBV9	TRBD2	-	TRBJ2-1	CASSPRSSGNHNEQFF	TGTGCCAGCAGCCCTCGTTCTAGCGGGAATCACAATGAGCAGTTCTTC
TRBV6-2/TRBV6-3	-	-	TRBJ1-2	CASSYGTYYGYTF	TGTGCCAGCAGTTACGGGACGTACTATGGCTACACCTTC
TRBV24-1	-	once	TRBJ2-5	CATSDLEGAGTQYF	TGTGCCACCAGTGATTTGGAGGGAGCCGGGACCCAGTACTTC
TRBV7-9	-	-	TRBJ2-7	CASSLSAHEQYF	TGTGCCAGCAGCTTATCGGCCCACGAGCAGTACTTC
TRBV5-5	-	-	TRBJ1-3	CASSHQGVAGNTIYF	TGTGCCAGCAGCCATCAGGGAGTCGCCGGAAACACCATATATTTT
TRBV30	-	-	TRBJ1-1	CALGPNTEAFF	TGTGCCTTGGGCCCGAACACTGAAGCTTTCTTT
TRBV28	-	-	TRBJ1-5	CASSLTGQDQPQHF	TGTGCCAGCAGTTTGACGGGGCAGGATCAGCCCCAGCATTTT
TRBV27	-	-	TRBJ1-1	CASSIGHLNTEAFF	TGTGCCAGCAGTATAGGACACCTGAACACTGAAGCTTTCTTT
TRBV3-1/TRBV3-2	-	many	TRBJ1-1	CASSQVAGQAFF	TGTGCCAGCAGCCAAGTGGCAGGGCAAGCTTTCTTT
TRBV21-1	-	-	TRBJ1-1	CASSFTGTEAFF	TGTGCCAGCAGCTTCACAGGGACTGAAGCTTTCTTT
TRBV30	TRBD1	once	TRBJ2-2	CAWGTGNTGELFF	TGTGCCTGGGGGACAGGGAACACCGGGGAGCTGTTTTTT
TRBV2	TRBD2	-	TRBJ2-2	CASRPLTSSGTGELFF	TGTGCCAGCAGACCCCTGACTAGCTCGGGAACCGGGGAGCTGTTTTTT
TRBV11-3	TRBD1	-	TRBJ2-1	CASSSDRGPAYNEQFF	TGTGCCAGCAGCTCCGACAGGGGGCCGGCCTACAATGAGCAGTTCTTC
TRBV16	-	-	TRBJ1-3	CASSHSSTPSSGNTIYF	TGTGCCAGCAGCCATTCTTCAACACCGAGCTCTGGAAACACCATATATTTT
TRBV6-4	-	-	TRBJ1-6	CASSEGTSGSPLHF	TGTGCCAGCAGTGAAGGGACTTCGGGGTCACCCCTCCACTTT